This T cell receptor beta chain was observed in a study of blood T cells in healthy people across ages. This CDR3 comprises 14 residues. J was trimmed by 5 bases and V by 6 bases; bases with no gene match: 8. CDR1 MNHEY and CDR2 SVGAGI come from the germline V gene. With a J-beta primer mix and a sample-barcoded 5' primer, a second PCR ran roughly 6 to 11 cycles. TCRdb independently ran MiXCR on the 5' RACE reads; one entry per CDR3 protein. The table has about 1.7 million distinct CDR3 sequences, roughly 30% seen once. This clonotype was detected many times. Its antigen is undetermined. Study results and limitations: Roughly linearly, TCR beta diversity per million T cells fell as age increased. Diversity was estimated from one million T cells, and these estimates were considered underestimates. PBMCs left unsorted prevented a conclusive naive versus antigen-experienced comparison.

The origin of this receptor is a woman in her 30s in good health. Sample: blood. The chain joins TRBV6-5 to TRBJ2-5; TRBD1 matches 8 bases. The CDR3 DNA reads as TGTGCCAGCAGACATCCAGGGGGCGATGAGACCCAGTACTTC. Amino acid sequence: CASRHPGGDETQYF.